This T cell receptor (beta chain) was obtained from a study of T-cell memory formation after mild COVID-19. For the study at large: Largely donor-specific TCR clusters were found. Findings and caveats of the study: Contracting clones, day 15 to 85, had balanced CD4/CD8, and later expanders favored CD4+.

One entry per CDR3 protein, called by TCRdb with MiXCR from the 5' RACE reads. The table has under 300,000 distinct CDR3 sequences, 8% to 10% seen once. V trimming: 4 bases; J trimming: 4 bases; junction bases outside the gene matches: 6. The CDR3 covers 14 residues. Germline CDR1 is SGHRS and CDR2 is YFSETQ. Worth noting for this clonotype: Its cognate antigen is unknown.

Sequences were obtained from PBMCs or a T cell subset sorted from them (not recorded which). This rearrangement joins TRBV5-1 to TRBJ2-3; 7 nucleotides match TRBD1. This receptor was identified in a young man who had mild COVID-19 (a few samples of this study predate the infection). Cell type and time point are not known. The CDR3 here is CASSRGPGSDTQYF. CDR3 bases: TGCGCCAGCAGCAGGGGGCCGGGGTCAGATACGCAGTATTTT.